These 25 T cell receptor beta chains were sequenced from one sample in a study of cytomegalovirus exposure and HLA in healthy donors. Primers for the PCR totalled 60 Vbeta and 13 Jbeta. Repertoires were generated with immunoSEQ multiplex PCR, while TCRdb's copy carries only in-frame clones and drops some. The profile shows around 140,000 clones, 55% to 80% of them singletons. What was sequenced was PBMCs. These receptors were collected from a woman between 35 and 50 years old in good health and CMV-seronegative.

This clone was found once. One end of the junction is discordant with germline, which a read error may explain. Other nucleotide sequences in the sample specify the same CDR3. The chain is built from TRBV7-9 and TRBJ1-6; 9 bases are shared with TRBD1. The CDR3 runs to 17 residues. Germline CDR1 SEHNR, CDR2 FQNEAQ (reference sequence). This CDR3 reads CASSLSGTGKGDSPLHF. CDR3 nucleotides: TGCGCCAGCAGCTTATCTGGGACAGGGAAAGGGGATTCACCCCTCCACTTT.

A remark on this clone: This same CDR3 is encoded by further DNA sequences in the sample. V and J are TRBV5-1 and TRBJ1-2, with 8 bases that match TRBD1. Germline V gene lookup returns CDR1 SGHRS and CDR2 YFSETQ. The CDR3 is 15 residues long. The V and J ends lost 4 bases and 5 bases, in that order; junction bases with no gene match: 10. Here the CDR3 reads CASSPGTGSFYGYTF. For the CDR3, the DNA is TGCGCCAGCAGCCCGGGGACAGGTTCATTTTATGGCTACACCTTC.

The DNA for the CDR3 is TGTGCCAGCAGTGGGGACAGGGGCGATTCACCCCTCCACTTT. Its protein product is CASSGDRGDSPLHF. This rearrangement joins TRBV2 to TRBJ1-6; 10 positions agree with TRBD1. There are 14 residues in the CDR3. Germline values: CDR1 SNHLY, CDR2 FYNNEI. Losses at the gene ends were 4 bases for V and 8 bases for J; bases not matched to a gene: 2.

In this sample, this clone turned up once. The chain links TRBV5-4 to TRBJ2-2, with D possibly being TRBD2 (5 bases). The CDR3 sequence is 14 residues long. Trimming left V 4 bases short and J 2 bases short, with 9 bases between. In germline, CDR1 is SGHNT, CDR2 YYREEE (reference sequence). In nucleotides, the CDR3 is TGTGCCAGCAGCCCCGGACTCAACACCGGGGAGCTGTTTTTT. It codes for CASSPGLNTGELFF. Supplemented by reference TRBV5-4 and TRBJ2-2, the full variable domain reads ETGVTQSPTHLIKTRGQQVTLRCSSQSGHNTVSWYQQALGQGPQFIFQYYREEENGRGNFPPRFSGLQFPNYSSELNVNALELDDSALYLCASSPGLNTGELFFGEGSRLTVL.

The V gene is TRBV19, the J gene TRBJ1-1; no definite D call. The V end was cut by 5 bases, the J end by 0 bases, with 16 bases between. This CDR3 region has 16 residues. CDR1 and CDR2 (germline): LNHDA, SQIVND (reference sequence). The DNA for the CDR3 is TGTGCCAGTAGTCGATCCCGAGTAAGAGTGAACACTGAAGCTTTCTTT. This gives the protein CASSRSRVRVNTEAFF.

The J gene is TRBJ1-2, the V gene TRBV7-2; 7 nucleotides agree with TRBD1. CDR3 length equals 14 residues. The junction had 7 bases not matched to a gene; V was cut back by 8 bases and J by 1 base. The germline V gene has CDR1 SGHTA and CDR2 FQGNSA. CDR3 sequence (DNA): TGTGCCAGCTCTTTGGGACAGCATAACTATGGCTACACCTTC. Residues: CASSLGQHNYGYTF. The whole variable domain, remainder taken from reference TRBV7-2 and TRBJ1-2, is GAGVSQSPSNKVTEKGKDVELRCDPISGHTALYWYRQSLGQGLEFLIYFQGNSAPDKSGLPSDRFSAERTGGSVSTLTIQRTQQEDSAVYLCASSLGQHNYGYTFGSGTRLTVV.

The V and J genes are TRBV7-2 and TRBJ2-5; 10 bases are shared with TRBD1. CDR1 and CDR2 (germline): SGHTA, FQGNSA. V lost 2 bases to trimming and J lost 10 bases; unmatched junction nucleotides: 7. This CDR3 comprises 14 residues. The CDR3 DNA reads TGTGCCAGCAGCTTAAGGGGAGGACAGGGGGGCCAGTACTTC. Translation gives CASSLRGGQGGQYF.

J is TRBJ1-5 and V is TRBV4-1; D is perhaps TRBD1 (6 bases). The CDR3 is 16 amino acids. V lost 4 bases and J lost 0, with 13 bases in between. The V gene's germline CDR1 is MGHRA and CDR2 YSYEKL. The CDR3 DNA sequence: TGCGCCAGCAGCCTGGCGGACAGCTATAGCAATCAGCCCCAGCATTTT. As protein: CASSLADSYSNQPQHF.

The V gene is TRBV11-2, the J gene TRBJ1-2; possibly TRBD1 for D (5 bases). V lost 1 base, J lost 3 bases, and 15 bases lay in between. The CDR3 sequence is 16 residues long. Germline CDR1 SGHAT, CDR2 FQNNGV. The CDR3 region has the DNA TGTGCCAGCAGCTTAGGGCAGGGTTCGGTGGACTATGGCTACACCTTC. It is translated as CASSLGQGSVDYGYTF.

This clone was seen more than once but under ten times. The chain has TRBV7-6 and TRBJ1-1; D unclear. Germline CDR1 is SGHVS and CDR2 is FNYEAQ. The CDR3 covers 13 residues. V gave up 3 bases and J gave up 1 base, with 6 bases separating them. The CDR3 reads CASSFNRNTEAFF. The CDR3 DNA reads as TGTGCCAGCAGCTTTAACAGGAACACTGAAGCTTTCTTT.

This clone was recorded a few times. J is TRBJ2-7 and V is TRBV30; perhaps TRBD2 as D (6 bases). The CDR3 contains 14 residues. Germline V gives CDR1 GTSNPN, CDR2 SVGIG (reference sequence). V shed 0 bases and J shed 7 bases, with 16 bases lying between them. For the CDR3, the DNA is TGTGCCTGGAGTGTAGGCGGACTACTGGTAGAGCAGTACTTC. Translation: CAWSVGGLLVEQYF.

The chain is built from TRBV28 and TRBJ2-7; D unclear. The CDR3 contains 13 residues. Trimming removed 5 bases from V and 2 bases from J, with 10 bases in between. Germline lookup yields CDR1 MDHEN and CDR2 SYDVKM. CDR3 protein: CASSPSVTYEQYF. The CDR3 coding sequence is TGTGCCAGCAGTCCCTCAGTTACCTACGAGCAGTACTTC.

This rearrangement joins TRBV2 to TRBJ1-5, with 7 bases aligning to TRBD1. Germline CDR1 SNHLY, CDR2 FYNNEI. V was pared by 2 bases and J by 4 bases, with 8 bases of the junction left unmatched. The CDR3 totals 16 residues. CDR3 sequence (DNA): TGTGCCAGCAGTGAAAGGGGGCAGGGATCTAATCAGCCCCAGCATTTT. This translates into CASSERGQGSNQPQHF.

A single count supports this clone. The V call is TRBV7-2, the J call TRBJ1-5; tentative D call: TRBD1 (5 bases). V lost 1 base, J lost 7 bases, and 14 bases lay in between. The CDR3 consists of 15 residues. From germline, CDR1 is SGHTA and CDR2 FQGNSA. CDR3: CASSLEAGLEQPQHF. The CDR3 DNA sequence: TGTGCCAGCAGCTTAGAGGCAGGGCTGGAACAGCCCCAGCATTTT.

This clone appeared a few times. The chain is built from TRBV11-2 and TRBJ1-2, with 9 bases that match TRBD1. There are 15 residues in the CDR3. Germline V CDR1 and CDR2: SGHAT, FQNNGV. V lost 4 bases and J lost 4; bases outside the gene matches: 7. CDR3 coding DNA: TGTGCCAGCAGCTATACAGGGGGCGCTGGCTATGGCTACACCTTC. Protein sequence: CASSYTGGAGYGYTF.

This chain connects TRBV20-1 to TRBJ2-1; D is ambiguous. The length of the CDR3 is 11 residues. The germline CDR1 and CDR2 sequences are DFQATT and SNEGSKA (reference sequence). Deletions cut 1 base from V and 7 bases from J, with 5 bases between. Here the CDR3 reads CSARVVNEQFF. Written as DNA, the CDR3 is TGCAGTGCTAGAGTAGTTAATGAGCAGTTCTTC.

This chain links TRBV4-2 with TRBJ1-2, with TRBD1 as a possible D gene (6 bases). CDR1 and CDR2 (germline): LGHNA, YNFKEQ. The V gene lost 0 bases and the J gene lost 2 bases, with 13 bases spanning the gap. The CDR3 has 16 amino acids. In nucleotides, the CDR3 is TGTGCCAGCAGCCAAGAAGGGGCAGGGGCCAACTATGGCTACACCTTC. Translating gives CASSQEGAGANYGYTF.

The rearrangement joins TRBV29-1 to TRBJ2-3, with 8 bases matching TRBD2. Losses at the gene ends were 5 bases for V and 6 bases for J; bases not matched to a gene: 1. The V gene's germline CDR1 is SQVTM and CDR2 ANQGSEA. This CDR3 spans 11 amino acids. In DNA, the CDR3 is TGCAGCGTTCGGGAGGGGGATACGCAGTATTTT. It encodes CSVREGDTQYF.

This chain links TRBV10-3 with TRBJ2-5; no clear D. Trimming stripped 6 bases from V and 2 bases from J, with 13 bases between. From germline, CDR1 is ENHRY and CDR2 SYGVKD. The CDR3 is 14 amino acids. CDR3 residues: CAISFRQDQETQYF. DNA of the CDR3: TGTGCCATCAGCTTTAGGCAGGATCAAGAGACCCAGTACTTC.

CDR3 protein: CASSGGLSSGGSRFTDTQYF. CDR3 in DNA: TGTGCCAGCAGTGGGGGACTATCTAGCGGGGGGTCCCGCTTCACAGATACGCAGTATTTT. The V and J genes are TRBV6-1 and TRBJ2-3; 11 nucleotides line up with TRBD2. The CDR3 runs to 20 residues. Germline lookup yields CDR1 MNHNS and CDR2 SASEGT. Trimming cost V 4 bases and J 2 bases; bases outside gene matches: 17.

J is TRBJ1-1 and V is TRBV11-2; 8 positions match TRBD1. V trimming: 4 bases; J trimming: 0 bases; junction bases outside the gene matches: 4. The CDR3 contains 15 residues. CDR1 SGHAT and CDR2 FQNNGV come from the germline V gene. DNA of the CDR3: TGTGCCAGCAGCTCCAGACAGGGGTTGAACACTGAAGCTTTCTTT. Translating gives CASSSRQGLNTEAFF.

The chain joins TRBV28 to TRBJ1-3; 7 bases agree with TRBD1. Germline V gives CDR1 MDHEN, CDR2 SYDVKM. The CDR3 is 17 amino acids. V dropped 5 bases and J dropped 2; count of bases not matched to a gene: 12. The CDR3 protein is CASSPPGGYGTGNTIYF. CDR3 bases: TGTGCCAGCAGTCCCCCAGGGGGGTACGGGACTGGAAACACCATATATTTT.

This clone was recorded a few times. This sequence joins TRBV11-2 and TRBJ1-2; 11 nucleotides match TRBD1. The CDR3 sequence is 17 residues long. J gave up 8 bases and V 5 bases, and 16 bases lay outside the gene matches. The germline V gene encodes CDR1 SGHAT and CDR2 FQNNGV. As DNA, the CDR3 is TGTGCCAGCAGCCCCCGGACAGGGGGCGCAGTGTCGGCGGGCTACACCTTC. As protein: CASSPRTGGAVSAGYTF.

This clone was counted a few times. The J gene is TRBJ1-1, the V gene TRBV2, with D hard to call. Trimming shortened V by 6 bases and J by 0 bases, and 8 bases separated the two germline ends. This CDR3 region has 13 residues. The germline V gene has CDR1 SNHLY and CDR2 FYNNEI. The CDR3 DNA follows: TGTGCCAGCAGCTTAAATATGAACACTGAAGCTTTCTTT. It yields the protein CASSLNMNTEAFF.

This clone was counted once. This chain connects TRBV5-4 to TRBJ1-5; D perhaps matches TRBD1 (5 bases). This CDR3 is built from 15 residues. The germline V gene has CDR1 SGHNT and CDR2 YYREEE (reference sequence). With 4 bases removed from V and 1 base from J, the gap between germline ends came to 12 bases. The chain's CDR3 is CASSPRPGSNQPQHF. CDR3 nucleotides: TGTGCCAGCAGCCCCCGGCCAGGGAGCAATCAGCCCCAGCATTTT.